This T cell receptor (beta chain) was sequenced during a study of cytomegalovirus exposure and HLA in healthy donors. The PCR was carried out with 60 Vbeta primers and 13 Jbeta primers. Clones were read by immunoSEQ multiplex PCR, and TCRdb kept only the in-frame ones, dropping some. This table holds approximately 120,000 clones, around 80% found once. This clone was seen just once. Donors were ostensibly healthy at sampling, although undocumented immune exposures were probable. The CDR3 length is 17 residues. CDR1 is MNHEY, CDR2 SMNVEV, per germline (reference sequence). Trimming removed 2 bases from V and 7 bases from J, with 18 bases in between.

The chain uses TRBV27 and TRBJ1-6; D possibly corresponds to TRBD1 (5 bases). The sequencing sample was made of PBMCs. This receptor was identified in a woman in her 30s in good health and CMV-seronegative. The CDR3 reads CASSLTRVGVVNSPLHF. The CDR3 nucleotides are TGTGCCAGCAGTTTAACTCGGGTAGGGGTAGTAAATTCACCCCTCCACTTT.